A single sample gave rise to the 18 T cell receptor beta chains below, sequenced in a study of CD8+ T cells in alopecia areata. As for treatment: oral pan-JAK inhibitor, 5-10 mg twice daily. Investigators isolated RNA and reverse transcribed it into cDNA to act as the sequencing template. Sequencing was performed with immunoSEQ multiplex PCR; in TCRdb, only in-frame clones are kept and a portion is missing. The sample comprises approximately 200,000 clones, 55% to 70% of which are singletons, and about 3% rests with the top ten. Sequenced here: CD4+ T cells sorted from blood, sampled at week 4, from a patient treated with tofacitinib. These receptors originate from a human donor with alopecia areata.

The chain links TRBV25-1 to TRBJ1-2, with 10 positions matching TRBD1. The CDR3 sequence is 14 residues long. Germline lookup yields CDR1 MGHDK and CDR2 SYGVNS. V was clipped by 3 bases and J by 5 bases; unmatched bases: 3. CDR3 in DNA: TGTGCCAGCAGTGATGACAGGGGGCAATATGGCTACACCTTC. Its translation is CASSDDRGQYGYTF.

V gene TRBV30 combines with J gene TRBJ1-2; a possible D gene is TRBD1 (6 bases). CDR1 GTSNPN and CDR2 SVGIG come from the germline V gene (reference sequence). The germline V and J ends were trimmed by 7 bases and 6 bases, with 21 bases remaining between them. The CDR3 has 14 residues. CDR3 in DNA: TGTGCCTCCGCTGACAGGCCTAGGGGTAATGGCTACACCTTC. Translation gives CASADRPRGNGYTF.

For the CDR3, the DNA is TGCGCCAGCAGCCAAGAAAGGCGAGCGGGGGCGCCGCGGCTGGACGAGCAGTACTTC. It yields the protein CASSQERRAGAPRLDEQYF. The chain uses TRBV4-1 and TRBJ2-7, with 8 nucleotides matching TRBD2. Trimming took 0 bases from V and 5 from J; bases not matched to a gene: 18. Germline CDR1 MGHRA, CDR2 YSYEKL. The CDR3 sequence is 19 residues long.

The V and J genes are TRBV6-5 and TRBJ1-5, with 7 bases matching TRBD1. The V gene end was trimmed by 4 bases and the J gene end by 4 bases; junction bases not matched to a gene: 4. The CDR3 is 14 amino acids. In germline, CDR1 is MNHEY, CDR2 SVGAGI. CDR3: CASSSGTDNQPQHF. The CDR3 DNA reads TGTGCCAGCAGTTCCGGGACAGATAATCAGCCCCAGCATTTT.

J is TRBJ1-5 and V is TRBV28, with D possibly matching TRBD1 (5 bases). Germline CDR1 reads MDHEN; CDR2 reads SYDVKM. The CDR3 has 15 amino acids. Trimming took 1 base from V and 5 from J, leaving 12 bases between them. CDR3 in DNA: TGTGCCAGCAGTTTATCAGGGCGGGTGGATCAGCCCCAGCATTTT. Its protein is CASSLSGRVDQPQHF.

The chain recombines TRBV5-1 with TRBJ2-5; TRBD1 aligns across 8 bases. The CDR3 length is 16 residues. With V trimmed by 0 bases and J by 2 bases, 6 bases remained unmatched. Germline CDR1 SGHRS, CDR2 YFSETQ. As DNA, the CDR3 is TGCGCCAGCAGCTTGGGCTCTCGGACAGGGCAAGAGACCCAGTACTTC. Its protein product is CASSLGSRTGQETQYF.

The DNA for the CDR3 is TGTGCCAGCAGCAACAGACAGGTCGCTAACTATGGCTACACCTTC. This gives the protein CASSNRQVANYGYTF. The gene calls are TRBV6-5 and TRBJ1-2, with a possible D match to TRBD1 (6 bases). Germline CDR1 and CDR2: MNHEY and SVGAGI. The CDR3 extends over 15 amino acids. With 6 bases removed from V and 0 bases from J, the gap between germline ends came to 14 bases.

This chain uses TRBV28 with TRBJ1-2, with 8 nucleotides matching TRBD1. The CDR3 extends over 13 amino acids. J gave up 4 bases and V 6 bases, and 4 bases lay outside the gene matches. Germline lookup yields CDR1 MDHEN and CDR2 SYDVKM. The DNA of the CDR3 is TGTGCCAGCAGCGATACAGGGGGCTATGGCTACACCTTC. It translates to CASSDTGGYGYTF.

This chain uses TRBV25-1 with TRBJ1-2; 7 bases align to TRBD1. The length of the CDR3 is 14 residues. V lost 4 bases and J lost 2; bases outside the gene matches: 4. Germline CDR1 is MGHDK and CDR2 is SYGVNS. CDR3 sequence reads: CASSARDRNYGYTF. CDR3 nucleotides: TGTGCCAGCAGTGCAAGGGACAGAAACTATGGCTACACCTTC.

The chain carries TRBV19 and TRBJ1-1, with D tentatively TRBD1 (5 bases). CDR1 LNHDA and CDR2 SQIVND come from the germline V gene (reference sequence). With 5 bases removed from V and 0 bases from J, the gap between germline ends came to 10 bases. The CDR3 is 14 amino acids. In DNA, the CDR3 is TGTGCCAGTAGTCCAGGGAGACTGAACACTGAAGCTTTCTTT. It encodes CASSPGRLNTEAFF.

This chain links TRBV29-1 with TRBJ2-7, with 8 bases matching TRBD1. With V trimmed by 7 bases and J by 5 bases, 7 bases remained unmatched. This CDR3 has 12 amino acids. Germline V gives CDR1 SQVTM, CDR2 ANQGSEA. For the CDR3, the DNA is TGCAGCGGGGCCCAGGGGGCGGACGAGCAGTACTTC. Its translation: CSGAQGADEQYF.

This chain connects TRBV9 to TRBJ1-1, with D perhaps TRBD1 (5 bases). CDR1 SGDLS and CDR2 YYNGEE come from the germline V gene. CDR3 length: 12 residues. V gave up 3 bases and J gave up 3 bases, with 6 bases separating them. The CDR3, as DNA: TGTGCCAGCAGCGGGGGCTACACTGAAGCTTTCTTT. Its translation: CASSGGYTEAFF.

The chain links TRBV28 to TRBJ1-1; 9 bases are a match to TRBD1. Per the germline V gene, CDR1 is MDHEN and CDR2 is SYDVKM. The CDR3 spans 14 residues. V trimming: 5 bases; J trimming: 2 bases; junction bases outside the gene matches: 3. The CDR3 here is CASSQGQGNTEAFF. CDR3 nucleotides: TGTGCCAGCAGTCAGGGACAGGGTAACACTGAAGCTTTCTTT.

This clone was recorded a few times. This rearrangement joins TRBV5-1 to TRBJ2-2, with TRBD2 identical over 7 bases. The CDR3 has 18 amino acids. Germline V gives CDR1 SGHRS, CDR2 YFSETQ. J lost 1 base, V lost 0 bases, and 9 bases had no gene match. CDR3 loop: CASSLGLAEQKNTGELFF. In DNA form, the CDR3 reads TGCGCCAGCAGCTTGGGTCTAGCGGAACAAAAGAACACCGGGGAGCTGTTTTTT.

This sequence joins TRBV29-1 and TRBJ2-3; the D call may be TRBD1 or TRBD2 (5 bases each). The germline V gene has CDR1 SQVTM and CDR2 ANQGSEA. The CDR3 is 13 amino acids. Trimming took 6 bases from V and 5 from J, leaving 15 bases between them. The chain's CDR3 is CSVAEPGRDTQYF. The CDR3 DNA sequence: TGCAGCGTGGCCGAGCCAGGGAGAGATACGCAGTATTTT.

The chain recombines TRBV7-9 with TRBJ2-3, with 7 bases lining up with TRBD2. The V and J ends lost 5 bases and 10 bases, in that order; junction bases with no gene match: 12. CDR1 and CDR2 (germline): SEHNR, FQNEAQ (reference sequence). The CDR3 contains 14 residues. This CDR3 reads CASSPRDYKMAQYF. The CDR3 DNA is TGTGCCAGCAGCCCACGGGACTATAAGATGGCGCAGTATTTT.

The chain is built from TRBV10-3 and TRBJ2-7; 7 nucleotides line up with TRBD1. V shed 4 bases and J 2 bases; nucleotides not matched to a gene: 8. The CDR3 is 15 residues long. Looked up from germline, CDR1 is ENHRY and CDR2 is SYGVKD. CDR3 in DNA: TGTGCCATCAGTGCGGGACAGACGTCTACCTACGAGCAGTACTTC. Its translation: CAISAGQTSTYEQYF.

The rearrangement uses TRBV5-1 and TRBJ2-3; 9 nucleotides agree with TRBD1. V gave up 4 bases and J gave up 7 bases; unmatched junction bases: 13. Germline V CDR1 and CDR2: SGHRS, YFSETQ. This CDR3 contains 16 residues. CDR3 region: CASSPTGQGGGHTQYF. In DNA, the CDR3 is TGCGCCAGCAGCCCCACGGGACAGGGCGGAGGACATACGCAGTATTTT.